Shown below are 29 T cell receptor beta chains from a single sample sequenced in a study of shared clonotypes between healthy human individuals (dated by TCRdb to 2019 to 2021). CD8 naive samples consisted of CD45RO-negative cells that were positively selected for CCR7, yielding a CD45RA+CCR7+ population without TemRA cells. The library came from the immunoSEQ multiplex PCR assay. Entries here come from immuneACCESS through TCRdb and include only in-frame sequences with V and J called. Some clones fail to appear in such tables; in the studies checked, an unresolved V gene covers under half of the shortfall, and the cause of the remainder is unknown. The sample table holds some 2.1 million clones, of which approximately 95% were seen once. The ten top clones hold 0.85% to 1.3% of the sample. The specimen sequenced was naive CD8+ T cells sorted from blood. The cell subset or site label, as the study defines it: CD45RA+CCR7+. The receptor source for this set is a man between 18 and 29 years old in good health.

V usage is TRBV18 and J usage is TRBJ2-7; 8 nucleotides line up with TRBD1. Germline CDR1 reads KGHSH; CDR2 reads LQKENI. This CDR3 spans 15 amino acids. The V and J ends lost 0 bases and 3 bases, in that order; junction bases with no gene match: 4. Here the CDR3 reads CASSPPRTGNYEQYF. The CDR3 bases are TGTGCCAGCTCACCACCGAGGACAGGGAACTACGAGCAGTACTTC.

CDR3 nucleotides: TGTGCCAGCAGTTCCAGGGGGACTGTCAATGAGCAGTTCTTC. Protein sequence: CASSSRGTVNEQFF. V gene TRBV27 combines with J gene TRBJ2-1, with D maybe TRBD1 (7 bases). CDR3 length: 14 amino acids. The germline V gene encodes CDR1 MNHEY and CDR2 SMNVEV (reference sequence). The V gene lost 4 bases and the J gene lost 6 bases, with 13 bases spanning the gap.

The chain uses TRBV5-1 and TRBJ2-7; 10 nucleotides match TRBD1. CDR1 is SGHRS, CDR2 YFSETQ, per germline. The CDR3 covers 14 residues. With 3 bases clipped from V and 3 bases from J, the junction kept 3 bases outside the gene matches. This chain's CDR3 is CASSYGTGVYEQYF. CDR3 DNA sequence: TGCGCCAGCAGCTACGGGACAGGGGTCTACGAGCAGTACTTC.

This rearrangement joins TRBV27 to TRBJ1-1; 7 positions match TRBD1. Per germline, CDR1 MNHEY and CDR2 SMNVEV (reference sequence). V lost 0 bases and J lost 4; bases outside the gene matches: 5. This CDR3 is built from 15 residues. The CDR3, as DNA: TGTGCCAGCAGTTTATCAGGGGGCGGGGGCACTGAAGCTTTCTTT. It codes for CASSLSGGGGTEAFF.

The chain employs TRBV4-2 and TRBJ2-1, with D perhaps assigned TRBD1 or TRBD2 (6 bases each). This CDR3 has 16 amino acids. With 0 bases removed from V and 7 bases from J, the gap between germline ends came to 16 bases. CDR1 is LGHNA and CDR2 is YNFKEQ in the germline V gene. Here the CDR3 reads CASSQDWAGEENEQFF. The CDR3 DNA reads TGTGCCAGCAGCCAAGATTGGGCAGGGGAGGAAAATGAGCAGTTCTTC.

On this clone itself: This sample includes further DNA sequences coding for the same CDR3. The CDR3 spells CASSGGAGTDTQYF. CDR3 DNA: TGTGCCAGCAGTGGCGGGGCAGGAACAGATACGCAGTATTTT. The genes are TRBV9 and TRBJ2-3; D may be TRBD2 (6 bases). Trimming took 5 bases from V and 3 from J, leaving 13 bases between them. Germline-derived CDR1 and CDR2 are SGDLS and YYNGEE. The CDR3 consists of 14 residues.

The rearrangement links TRBV19 to TRBJ1-2; no firm D call. The CDR3 is 14 amino acids. Germline CDR1 is LNHDA and CDR2 is SQIVND (reference sequence). Deletions cut 5 bases from V and 4 bases from J, with 14 bases between. The CDR3 spells CASSAWGVSYGYTF. The CDR3 DNA reads as TGTGCCAGTAGTGCCTGGGGTGTCAGCTATGGCTACACCTTC.

The J gene is TRBJ1-4, the V gene TRBV9; 9 bases are shared with TRBD1. This CDR3 is 16 amino acids long. J gave up 0 bases and V 0 bases, and 0 bases lay outside the gene matches. Germline lookup yields CDR1 SGDLS and CDR2 YYNGEE. The CDR3: CASSVGTGATNEKLFF. DNA for the CDR3: TGTGCCAGCAGCGTAGGGACAGGGGCAACTAATGAAAAACTGTTTTTT.

The chain has TRBV28 and TRBJ2-7; 9 bases are a match to TRBD2. This CDR3 contains 14 residues. V was pared by 3 bases and J by 6 bases, with 6 bases of the junction left unmatched. CDR1 is MDHEN and CDR2 is SYDVKM in the germline V gene. The CDR3 DNA follows: TGTGCCAGCAGTTTTGCGGGGGGGCCGTCCGAGCAGTACTTC. The encoded protein is CASSFAGGPSEQYF.

Comments on this clone: Other nucleotide sequences in the sample specify the same CDR3. The V call is TRBV19, the J call TRBJ1-6; D is possibly TRBD1 (5 bases). The CDR3 sequence is 14 residues long. V was clipped by 3 bases and J by 3 bases, with 6 bases between them. CDR1 is LNHDA and CDR2 is SQIVND in the germline V gene (reference sequence). CDR3 sequence reads: CASSIDSYNSPLHF. In DNA form, the CDR3 reads TGTGCCAGTAGTATCGACAGCTATAATTCACCCCTCCACTTT.

V usage is TRBV2 and J usage is TRBJ1-2; TRBD1 matches at 9 bases. V lost 0 bases and J lost 5; bases outside the gene matches: 19. Germline loops: CDR1 SNHLY, CDR2 FYNNEI. This CDR3 has 20 amino acids. CDR3 region: CASSEAAYWDRESMTYGYTF. Written as DNA, the CDR3 is TGTGCCAGCAGTGAAGCGGCTTACTGGGACAGGGAGTCTATGACTTATGGCTACACCTTC. The full variable domain, completed using reference TRBV2 and TRBJ1-2, is EPEVTQTPSHQVTQMGQEVILRCVPISNHLYFYWYRQILGQKVEFLVSFYNNEISEKSEIFDDQFSVERPDGSNFTLKIRSTKLEDSAMYFCASSEAAYWDRESMTYGYTFGSGTRLTVV.

The genes are TRBV30 and TRBJ1-2; D remains ambiguous. This CDR3 is built from 14 residues. Germline loops: CDR1 GTSNPN, CDR2 SVGIG (reference sequence). The V end was cut by 3 bases, the J end by 8 bases, with 19 bases between. DNA for the CDR3: TGTGCCTGGAGCCATACGCGTACATTATCGGGCTACACCTTC. Amino acid sequence: CAWSHTRTLSGYTF.

The chain combines TRBV4-1 with TRBJ2-5, with 10 nucleotides matching TRBD2. Germline values: CDR1 MGHRA, CDR2 YSYEKL. The CDR3 loop spans 16 amino acids. The junction had 8 bases not matched to a gene; V was cut back by 5 bases and J by 2 bases. This chain's CDR3 is CASSIRLAGEQETQYF. CDR3 DNA: TGCGCCAGCAGCATTCGACTAGCGGGTGAACAAGAGACCCAGTACTTC.

The chain recombines TRBV7-6 with TRBJ2-7, with 9 bases matching TRBD2. V was pared by 1 base and J by 6 bases, with 1 base of the junction left unmatched. Germline V CDR1 and CDR2: SGHVS, FNYEAQ. CDR3 length: 13 amino acids. In nucleotides, the CDR3 is TGTGCCAGCAGCTTAGGCGGGAGGGTCGAGCAGTACTTC. Translated: CASSLGGRVEQYF.

This chain uses TRBV5-1 with TRBJ2-1, with D possibly matching TRBD2 (5 bases). In germline, CDR1 is SGHRS, CDR2 YFSETQ. The CDR3 covers 13 residues. V was clipped by 4 bases and J by 6 bases, with 11 bases between them. In DNA, the CDR3 is TGCGCCAGCAGCCCCTCGGGGAGCAATGAGCAGTTCTTC. Its protein is CASSPSGSNEQFF.

V gene TRBV4-1 combines with J gene TRBJ1-1; the D is unclear. CDR3 size: 16 residues. CDR1 and CDR2 from the germline V gene are MGHRA and YSYEKL. Trimming took off 4 bases at V and 1 base at J, with 16 bases between the two ends. The CDR3 DNA follows: TGCGCCAGCAGCCCCCAGGAGGCGATCCCGAACACTGAAGCTTTCTTT. Residues: CASSPQEAIPNTEAFF.

The chain recombines TRBV2 with TRBJ1-2; D uncertain. The CDR3 contains 15 residues. The V end was cut by 1 base, the J end by 4 bases, with 13 bases between. Germline values: CDR1 SNHLY, CDR2 FYNNEI. The CDR3 DNA reads TGTGCCAGCAGTGAAGGGTGGACCCAAGGCTATGGCTACACCTTC. Protein sequence: CASSEGWTQGYGYTF.

The rearrangement uses TRBV5-1 and TRBJ2-7; tentatively, D is TRBD1 or TRBD2 (5 bases each). The CDR3 length is 14 residues. Germline V CDR1 and CDR2: SGHRS, YFSETQ. V was clipped by 3 bases and J by 0 bases, with 10 bases between them. The CDR3 DNA reads as TGCGCCAGCAGCTGGGACGGATCCTCCTACGAGCAGTACTTC. Its translation is CASSWDGSSYEQYF.

The rearrangement joins TRBV5-1 to TRBJ2-1; 10 bases align to TRBD2. The CDR3 has 15 residues. Germline assignment: CDR1 SGHRS and CDR2 YFSETQ. V dropped 6 bases and J dropped 9; count of bases not matched to a gene: 12. CDR3: CASTTIAGGEGEQFF. The CDR3 bases are TGCGCCAGCACCACGATAGCGGGAGGTGAGGGTGAGCAGTTCTTC.

This chain joins TRBV5-4 and TRBJ2-7; 10 bases match TRBD1. CDR3 length: 16 amino acids. After removal of 4 bases from V and 6 bases from J, the junction contained 13 bases not matched to a gene. Germline V CDR1 and CDR2: SGHNT, YYREEE (reference sequence). DNA for the CDR3: TGTGCCAGCAGCCTCCTGGAAGGACAGGGGGGACCCGAGCAGTACTTC. It is translated as CASSLLEGQGGPEQYF.

The chain combines TRBV5-1 with TRBJ2-2; D is unclear. The V gene's germline CDR1 is SGHRS and CDR2 YFSETQ. This CDR3 spans 12 amino acids. The V and J ends lost 2 bases and 7 bases respectively, with 6 bases between them. As DNA, the CDR3 is TGCGCCAGCAGCTTAATTAGCGGGGAGCTGTTTTTT. Protein: CASSLISGELFF.

This clone was observed at least ten times. The chain carries TRBV4-1 and TRBJ1-1; the match to TRBD1 covers 7 bases. The ends lost 0 bases at V and 1 base at J; junction bases unmatched: 5. CDR3 size: 16 residues. Germline loops: CDR1 MGHRA, CDR2 YSYEKL. Written as DNA, the CDR3 is TGCGCCAGCAGCCAAGATCGGGGACAGAAGAACACTGAAGCTTTCTTT. This translates into CASSQDRGQKNTEAFF.

This chain joins TRBV6-5 and TRBJ2-7, with 7 bases that match TRBD2. CDR3 length: 12 amino acids. V was clipped by 2 bases and J by 7 bases; unmatched bases: 2. Germline V CDR1 and CDR2: MNHEY, SVGAGI. The CDR3 sequence is CASSYHGREQYF. CDR3 nucleotide sequence: TGTGCCAGCAGTTACCACGGGAGGGAGCAGTACTTC.

The rearrangement links TRBV5-6 to TRBJ2-7, with 7 bases matching TRBD2. Germline assignment: CDR1 SGHDT and CDR2 YYEEEE. V trimming: 3 bases; J trimming: 2 bases; junction bases outside the gene matches: 14. This CDR3 is 17 amino acids long. DNA of the CDR3: TGTGCCAGCAGCTACTACCGTTCCAGGGAGGGCCCCTACGAGCAGTACTTC. This encodes CASSYYRSREGPYEQYF.

The rearrangement links TRBV7-8 to TRBJ2-7; 10 bases line up with TRBD1. The CDR3 covers 15 residues. V lost 4 bases, J lost 6 bases, and 9 bases stayed unmatched. The germline CDR1 and CDR2 sequences are SGHVS and FQNEAQ. CDR3 bases: TGTGCCAGCAGCTCCCGGGACAGGGGAATATTCGAGCAGTACTTC. This codes for CASSSRDRGIFEQYF.

The chain links TRBV29-1 to TRBJ2-6; D is perhaps TRBD1 (6 bases). Trimming shortened V by 2 bases and J by 0 bases, and 8 bases separated the two germline ends. Looked up from germline, CDR1 is SQVTM and CDR2 is ANQGSEA. This CDR3 is 15 amino acids long. The CDR3 protein is CSVELGGSGANVLTF. The CDR3 region has the DNA TGCAGCGTTGAATTAGGGGGCTCTGGGGCCAACGTCCTGACTTTC.

In regard to this clone: The same CDR3 can be traced to other DNA sequences in this sample. This chain uses TRBV27 with TRBJ2-1; 9 bases map to TRBD2. Germline V CDR1 and CDR2: MNHEY, SMNVEV (reference sequence). This CDR3 region has 16 residues. V was pared by 6 bases and J by 1 base, with 7 bases of the junction left unmatched. This chain's CDR3 is CASSLRLAGSYNEQFF. CDR3 DNA: TGTGCCAGCAGCTTAAGGCTAGCGGGATCCTACAATGAGCAGTTCTTC.

Points on this clone: The same CDR3 also results from other DNA sequences found in this sample. V usage is TRBV4-3 and J usage is TRBJ2-7, with unresolved D. The CDR3 extends over 13 amino acids. V dropped 1 base and J dropped 3 bases, with 7 bases sitting between them. Germline V gene lookup returns CDR1 LGHNA and CDR2 YSLEER. The CDR3, as DNA: TGCGCCAGCAGCCAAGGGGCAGGCTACGAGCAGTACTTC. Protein: CASSQGAGYEQYF.

This rearrangement joins TRBV29-1 to TRBJ1-1, with D unresolved. Trimming left V 2 bases short and J 6 bases short, with 7 bases between. Germline V gene lookup returns CDR1 SQVTM and CDR2 ANQGSEA. The CDR3 totals 11 residues. The CDR3 bases are TGCAGCGTTGAACTGGGCTCTGAAGCTTTCTTT. Amino acid sequence: CSVELGSEAFF.